These 23 T cell receptor beta chains share one sample of origin, sequenced in a study of T and B cells in COVID-19 patients. TRB was amplified from about 250-500 ng of blood genomic DNA. BIOMED2 TRB-A/B primer pools were used in multiplex TRB PCR. A single record per CDR3 protein comes from TCRdb applying MiXCR to the multiplex PCR reads. Of thousands of distinct CDR3 sequences in the sample, approximately 24% were seen once. The sample consisted of blood. These receptors were collected from a human donor with active COVID-19.

Judged by abundance, this clonotype is medium-sized. V is TRBV29-1 and J is TRBJ1-2; possibly TRBD1 for D (6 bases). The CDR3 consists of 14 residues. CDR1 and CDR2 from the germline V gene are SQVTM and ANQGSEA. Trimming took off 5 bases at V and 4 bases at J, with 17 bases between the two ends. In DNA, the CDR3 is TGCAGCGTTTCCGGGACACCCAATACCTATGGCTACACCTTC. Translating gives CSVSGTPNTYGYTF. Full variable domain (missing parts from reference TRBV29-1 and TRBJ1-2): SAVISQKPSRDICQRGTSLTIQCQVDSQVTMMFWYRQQPGQSLTLIATANQGSEATYESGFVIDKFPISRPNLTFSTLTVSNMSPEDSSIYLCSVSGTPNTYGYTFGSGTRLTVV.

V gene TRBV7-4 combines with J gene TRBJ1-6; TRBD1 matches 9 bases. J was trimmed by 7 bases and V by 5 bases; bases with no gene match: 9. Germline CDR1 SGHVT, CDR2 SQSDAQ. The CDR3 is made up of 16 amino acids. CDR3 sequence: CASSPQPTGGNSPLHF. CDR3 DNA sequence: TGTGCCAGCAGCCCCCAACCGACAGGGGGGAATTCACCCCTCCACTTT.

This clonotype was picked up many times. The J gene is TRBJ1-4, the V gene TRBV15; D uncertain. The CDR3 spans 16 residues. Trimming took 1 base from V and 3 from J, leaving 12 bases between them. Germline assignment: CDR1 LNHNV and CDR2 YYDKDF (reference sequence). The CDR3 DNA reads TGTGCCACCAGCAGAGTTTCGCGGAGGGCTAATGAAAAACTGTTTTTT. Encoded protein: CATSRVSRRANEKLFF.

This clonotype was recorded many times. The V call is TRBV18, the J call TRBJ2-7; D is ambiguous. This CDR3 has 12 residues. Trimming cost V 6 bases and J 0 bases, with 6 bases left between them. Per the germline V gene, CDR1 is KGHSH and CDR2 is LQKENI. The CDR3, as DNA: TGTGCCAGCTCCCCGACCTCCTACGAGCAGTACTTC. Protein sequence: CASSPTSYEQYF. The complete variable domain, with remaining parts taken from reference TRBV18 and TRBJ2-7, reads NAGVMQNPRHLVRRRGQEARLRCSPMKGHSHVYWYRQLPEEGLKFMVYLQKENIIDESGMPKERFSAEFPKEGPSILRIQQVVRGDSAAYFCASSPTSYEQYFGPGTRLTVT.

This clonotype is deemed medium-sized (0.01 to 0.1%). The V gene is TRBV6-5, the J gene TRBJ2-6, with D possibly being TRBD1 (6 bases). This CDR3 has 16 residues. Germline V CDR1 and CDR2: MNHEY, SVGAGI. The ends were cut back, 7 bases at V and 4 bases at J, with 17 bases in the middle. CDR3 coding DNA: TGTGCCAGCACGCTGAGCAGGGGAACCGGGGCCAACGTCCTGACTTTC. Its translation: CASTLSRGTGANVLTF.

This clonotype was counted a few times. The genes are TRBV5-5 and TRBJ2-4, with 11 bases that match TRBD2. This CDR3 has 17 amino acids. The V and J ends lost 4 bases and 0 bases, in that order; junction bases with no gene match: 6. Germline V gives CDR1 SGHKS, CDR2 YYEKEE (reference sequence). The CDR3 bases are TGTGCCAGCAGCGGCGGACTAGCGGGTCTAGCCAAAAACATTCAGTACTTC. As protein: CASSGGLAGLAKNIQYF.

Regarding this clonotype: With a much larger clone just one base away, this may be a read error. The chain has TRBV19 and TRBJ1-1, with a weak D call TRBD1 (6 bases). Germline CDR1 is LNHDA and CDR2 is SQIVND (reference sequence). V gave up 8 bases and J gave up 1 base, with 11 bases separating them. The CDR3 consists of 13 residues. The CDR3 sequence is CASGTQGNTEAFF. In nucleotides, the CDR3 is TGTGCCAGTGGGACACAGGGGAACACTGAAGCTTTCTTT.

Relative to its sample, this clonotype is medium-sized. V gene TRBV27 combines with J gene TRBJ2-2; no clear D gene. CDR1 and CDR2 (germline): MNHEY, SMNVEV (reference sequence). The CDR3 is 14 residues long. V lost 7 bases, J lost 0 bases, and 9 bases lay in between. The CDR3 loop is CASTRGTNTGELFF. Written as DNA, the CDR3 is TGTGCCAGCACTAGAGGAACGAACACCGGGGAGCTGTTTTTT.

The chain employs TRBV5-4 and TRBJ1-6, with D possibly being TRBD1 (6 bases). Trimming removed 2 bases from V and 11 bases from J, with 11 bases in between. The CDR3 length is 13 residues. The germline CDR1 and CDR2 sequences are SGHNT and YYREEE (reference sequence). Here the CDR3 reads CASSFPRGAPLHF. CDR3 DNA sequence: TGTGCCAGCAGCTTTCCTAGGGGGGCACCCCTCCACTTT.

In its sample, this clonotype is medium-sized. The gene calls are TRBV29-1 and TRBJ1-1; D is unresolved. This CDR3 spans 10 amino acids. Per germline, CDR1 SQVTM and CDR2 ANQGSEA. Trimming took 5 bases from V and 2 from J, leaving 3 bases between them. CDR3 DNA: TGCAGCGTTTATAACACTGAAGCTTTCTTT. This encodes CSVYNTEAFF.

This clonotype is categorized as medium-sized. The rearrangement joins TRBV6-5 to TRBJ1-4; D unclear. V gave up 3 bases and J gave up 8 bases, with 13 bases separating them. The germline V gene encodes CDR1 MNHEY and CDR2 SVGAGI. This CDR3 spans 14 amino acids. The CDR3 here is CASSYGRVGEKLFF. The CDR3 DNA reads TGTGCCAGCAGTTATGGAAGGGTAGGAGAAAAACTGTTTTTT.

The V and J genes are TRBV4-3 and TRBJ2-7; no reliable D call. This CDR3 is 15 amino acids long. The germline V gene encodes CDR1 LGHNA and CDR2 YSLEER. Trimming left V 1 base short and J 0 bases short, with 10 bases between. Here the CDR3 reads CASSQVLASSYEQYF. CDR3 in DNA: TGCGCCAGCAGCCAAGTTCTGGCGAGCTCCTACGAGCAGTACTTC.

In its sample, this clonotype is medium-sized. The chain employs TRBV12-3 or TRBV12-4 and TRBJ1-6; TRBD1 might be the D (5 bases). V lost 5 bases and J 5 bases, leaving 19 bases between the germline ends. The length of the CDR3 is 17 residues. The CDR3 here is CASSPTPSRQHNSPLHF. In nucleotides, the CDR3 is TGTGCCAGCAGTCCCACCCCCTCTCGACAGCATAATTCACCCCTCCACTTT.

The CDR3 loop reads CASRRAGGPEQFF. CDR3 nucleotide sequence: TGTGCCAGCAGGAGAGCGGGGGGGCCTGAGCAGTTCTTC. This rearrangement joins TRBV6-1 to TRBJ2-1; 10 bases are shared with TRBD2. V gave up 6 bases and J gave up 9 bases; unmatched junction bases: 5. Germline V lookup: CDR1 MNHNS, CDR2 SASEGT. The CDR3 spans 13 residues.

This clonotype qualifies as medium-sized (0.01 to 0.1%). The rearrangement uses TRBV6-5 and TRBJ2-5, with 9 bases matching TRBD1. This CDR3 spans 16 amino acids. V shed 6 bases and J 5 bases; nucleotides not matched to a gene: 13. Germline assignment: CDR1 MNHEY and CDR2 SVGAGI. The CDR3, as DNA: TGTGCCAGCAGCGGAGAAGTGGGACAGGGTTGGGAGACCCAGTACTTC. Translated, it gives CASSGEVGQGWETQYF.

This clonotype is categorized as medium-sized (0.01 to 0.1%). This chain's CDR3 is CSVEDSNRGQDTEAFF. Here the CDR3 DNA reads TGCAGCGTTGAAGACTCCAACAGGGGGCAGGACACTGAAGCTTTCTTT. The chain uses TRBV29-1 and TRBJ1-1, with 9 bases matching TRBD1. CDR3 size: 16 residues. J lost 3 bases, V lost 0 bases, and 8 bases had no gene match. CDR1 is SQVTM, CDR2 ANQGSEA, per germline.

This chain connects TRBV19 to TRBJ2-2; D is uncertain. The V gene's germline CDR1 is LNHDA and CDR2 SQIVND (reference sequence). The CDR3 length is 11 residues. Between the trimmed V and J ends, which lost 6 bases and 5 bases, there was a span of 4 bases. CDR3 bases: TGTGCCAGTAGGAATACCGGGGAGCTGTTTTTT. It is translated as CASRNTGELFF.

V gene TRBV9 combines with J gene TRBJ1-6; D uncertain. V shed 0 bases and J shed 9 bases, with 7 bases lying between them. The V gene's germline CDR1 is SGDLS and CDR2 YYNGEE. This CDR3 has 13 residues. The CDR3 region is CASSVGKGSPLHF. CDR3 nucleotides: TGTGCCAGCAGCGTAGGTAAGGGTTCACCCCTCCACTTT.

The chain combines TRBV5-1 with TRBJ1-5; D is unresolved. Trimming took 4 bases from V and 1 from J, leaving 9 bases between them. Per the germline V gene, CDR1 is SGHRS and CDR2 is YFSETQ. CDR3 length equals 14 residues. The CDR3 reads CASSPGLSNQPQHF. The DNA of the CDR3 is TGCGCCAGCAGCCCGGGCCTCAGCAATCAGCCCCAGCATTTT. Full variable domain (remainder filled in from reference TRBV5-1 and TRBJ1-5): KAGVTQTPRYLIKTRGQQVTLSCSPISGHRSVSWYQQTPGQGLQFLFEYFSETQRNKGNFPGRFSGRQFSNSRSEMNVSTLELGDSALYLCASSPGLSNQPQHFGDGTRLSIL.

At least ten counts were recorded for this clonotype. The V and J genes are TRBV6-1 and TRBJ2-7; D is ambiguous. CDR1 is MNHNS and CDR2 is SASEGT in the germline V gene. Trimming took off 2 bases at V and 0 bases at J, with 8 bases between the two ends. The CDR3 covers 14 residues. CDR3: CASSEQQDSYEQYF. The CDR3 nucleotides are TGTGCCAGCAGTGAACAACAAGACTCCTACGAGCAGTACTTC.

Within the sample, this clonotype is medium-sized. The chain joins TRBV7-6 to TRBJ2-3, with 8 bases identical to TRBD2. The CDR3 runs to 16 residues. After removal of 1 base from V and 1 base from J, the junction contained 4 bases not matched to a gene. Looked up from germline, CDR1 is SGHVS and CDR2 is FNYEAQ. CDR3 region: CASSLDGRAGTDTQYF. The CDR3 coding sequence is TGTGCCAGCAGCTTAGACGGGAGGGCGGGCACAGATACGCAGTATTTT.

This clonotype occurred a few times. The genes are TRBV12-3 or TRBV12-4 and TRBJ2-4; D not resolved. This CDR3 spans 11 amino acids. Trimming took off 6 bases at V and 7 bases at J, with 7 bases between the two ends. The DNA for the CDR3 is TGTGCCAGCAGGGAGAGGAACATTCAGTACTTC. This encodes CASRERNIQYF.

The V and J genes are TRBV11-2 and TRBJ2-5; tentative D call: TRBD2 (5 bases). Trimming removed 6 bases from V and 2 bases from J, with 16 bases in between. The germline V gene encodes CDR1 SGHAT and CDR2 FQNNGV. The CDR3 is 15 residues long. DNA for the CDR3: TGTGCCAGCAGGCCGACCCGGAGGAGTCAAGAGACCCAGTACTTC. Translating it yields CASRPTRRSQETQYF.